This T cell receptor beta chain was identified in a study of shared clonotypes between healthy human individuals. Study results and caveats: Blood was the only sampled material, and tissue repertoires likely differ.

TCRdb's copy holds only in-frame clones and misses some; the assay was immunoSEQ multiplex PCR. Of around 500,000 clones listed, approximately 82% are singletons. CDR3 size: 12 residues. The germline V gene has CDR1 GTSNPN and CDR2 SVGIG (reference sequence). Comment on this clone: Its specificity is unknown. A clone one base away is much larger, so this may be a read error.

The unsorted samples took tens of millions of PBMCs to get genomic DNA. This clonotype was sampled from a woman aged 40-49 years in good health. Some clones in this sample may be carry-over from other donors' samples. V and J are TRBV30 and TRBJ1-1; D uncertain. The sample was PBMCs. CDR3 in DNA: TGTGCCTGGAATGACGGGAACGCTGAAGCTTTCTTT. Translated, it gives CAWNDGNAEAFF.